This record looks at one TCR beta chain sequence and its context. The sample is drawn from a study of cytomegalovirus exposure and HLA in healthy donors. It was with 60 Vbeta and 13 Jbeta primers that the PCR ran. Measured with immunoSEQ multiplex PCR; TCRdb has only the in-frame clones, and not every one. The sample shows around 110,000 clones, 50% to 80% of them seen only once. This clonotype was obtained from a woman in her thirties or forties in good health and CMV-seropositive. Material for sequencing was PBMCs.

CDR3 DNA: TGTGCCAGCAGCATGCCGACTAATGTGAATGAGCAGTTCTTC. Its translation is CASSMPTNVNEQFF. The V call is TRBV21-1, the J call TRBJ2-1; no check of the table's D call, TRBD2, against the DNA was made. TRBV21-1 is tagged as a pseudogene. This CDR3 spans 14 amino acids.